At least ten counts were recorded for the clone carrying this T cell receptor beta chain. Its antigen is undetermined. The CDR3 runs 16 residues. In germline, CDR1 is LGHNA, CDR2 YSLEER. With 0 bases clipped from V and 9 bases from J, the junction kept 13 bases outside the gene matches. Constant-region reverse primers amplified full-length variable regions, followed by semi-nested Nested Universal Primer A PCR. MiXCR, applied by TCRdb to the 5' RACE reads, yields one record per CDR3 protein. The data hold tens of thousands of distinct CDR3 sequences, with less than 25% observed a single time. Points from the study as a whole: Tumor memory CD4+ T cell TCR gene usage was found to cluster with blood and lymph node memory CD4+ cells and with lymph node naive CD4+ cells.

The clonotype was recovered from a female donor with breast cancer. Sequenced material: memory CD4+ T cells sorted from blood. Subset: memory CD4+ T cells, CD4+CD45RO+CD25-. This rearrangement joins TRBV4-3 to TRBJ2-5, with TRBD2 matching over 7 bases. This CDR3 is CASSQDGRAMGGAQYF. In nucleotides, the CDR3 is TGCGCCAGCAGCCAAGATGGCCGGGCAATGGGAGGGGCCCAGTACTTC.